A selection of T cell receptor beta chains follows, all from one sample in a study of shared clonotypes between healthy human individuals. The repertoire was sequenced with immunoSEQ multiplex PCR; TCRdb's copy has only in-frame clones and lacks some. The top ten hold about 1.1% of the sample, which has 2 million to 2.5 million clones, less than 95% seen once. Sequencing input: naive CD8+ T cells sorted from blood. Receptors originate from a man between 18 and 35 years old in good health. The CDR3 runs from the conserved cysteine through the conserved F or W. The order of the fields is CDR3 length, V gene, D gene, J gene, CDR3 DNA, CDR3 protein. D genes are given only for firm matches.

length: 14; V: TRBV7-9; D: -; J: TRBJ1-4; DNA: TGTGCCAGCAGCTTTGGGGTCGTGAATGAAAAACTGTTTTTT; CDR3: CASSFGVVNEKLFF
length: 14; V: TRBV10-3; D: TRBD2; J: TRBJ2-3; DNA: TGTGCCATCAGGGGGGGGATTAGCACAGATACGCAGTATTTT; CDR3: CAIRGGISTDTQYF
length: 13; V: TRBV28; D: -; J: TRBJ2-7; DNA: TGTGCCAGCAACACTCACAGTTCCTACGAGCAGTACTTC; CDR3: CASNTHSSYEQYF
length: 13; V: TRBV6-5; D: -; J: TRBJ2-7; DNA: TGTGCCAGCAGTTACTCGGGTGGACACGAGCAGTACTTC; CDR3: CASSYSGGHEQYF
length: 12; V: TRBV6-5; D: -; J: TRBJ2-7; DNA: TGTACCGTCCGGGGGATCGAGACGGAGCAGTACTTC; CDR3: CTVRGIETEQYF
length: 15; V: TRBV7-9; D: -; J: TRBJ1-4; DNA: TGTGCCAGCAGCTATACAGAGGCAACTAATGAAAAACTGTTTTTT; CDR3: CASSYTEATNEKLFF
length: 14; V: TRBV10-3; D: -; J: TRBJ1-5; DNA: TGTGCCATCAGTGGGCAGCAAGACAATCAGCCCCAGCATTTT; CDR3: CAISGQQDNQPQHF
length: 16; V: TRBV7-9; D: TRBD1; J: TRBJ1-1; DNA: TGTGCCAGCAGCCAAAATAAGGACAGGGTATCGACTGAAGCTTTCTTT; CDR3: CASSQNKDRVSTEAFF
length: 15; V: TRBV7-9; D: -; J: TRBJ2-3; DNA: TGTGCCAGCAGCCCGATCGGGCAGGGATCAGATACGCAGTATTTT; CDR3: CASSPIGQGSDTQYF
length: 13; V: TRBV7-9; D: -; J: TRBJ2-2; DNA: TGTGCCAGCAGCTTCTACAGCTCCGGGGAGCTGTTTTTT; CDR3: CASSFYSSGELFF
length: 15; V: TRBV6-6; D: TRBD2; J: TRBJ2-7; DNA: TGTGCCAGCAGTTACGTTGGACTAGCGGGAGACGAGCAGTACTTC; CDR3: CASSYVGLAGDEQYF
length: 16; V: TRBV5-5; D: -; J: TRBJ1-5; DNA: TGTGCCAGCAGTTCTACAGGGCTTACTAACAATCAGCCCCAGCATTTT; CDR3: CASSSTGLTNNQPQHF
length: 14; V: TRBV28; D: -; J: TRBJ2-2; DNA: TGTGCCAGCAGTTTGAGGGGGAACACCGGGGAGCTGTTTTTT; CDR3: CASSLRGNTGELFF